The 3 T cell receptor beta chains below all came from one sample that was sequenced in a study of CD8 T cells in Susac syndrome. RNA totalling roughly 0.5 to 1 ug underwent reverse transcription with random hexamers. TCRdb processed the immunoSEQ multiplex PCR reads anew with MiXCR; each CDR3 protein has one entry. The table lists approximately 100,000 distinct CDR3 sequences, roughly 95% of them singletons, with about 0.41% in the top ten. Material: CD8+ T cells from PBMCs. The receptors originated from a human donor with Susac syndrome.

The V and J genes are TRBV5-1 and TRBJ2-5; the D is unclear. Trimming took off 5 bases at V and 3 bases at J, with 14 bases between the two ends. Germline-derived CDR1 and CDR2 are SGHRS and YFSETQ. The CDR3 is 14 amino acids. CDR3 DNA sequence: TGCGCCAGCAGGATGGTAGGAGTGGAAGAGACCCAGTACTTC. Protein sequence: CASRMVGVEETQYF.

The chain carries TRBV29-1 and TRBJ2-1; D is possibly TRBD1 (5 bases). The germline gives CDR1 SQVTM, CDR2 ANQGSEA. V lost 1 base and J lost 7, with 14 bases in between. The CDR3 consists of 14 residues. The CDR3 bases are TGCAGCGTTGAAGGCCAGGGTAGAGTAAATGAGCAGTTCTTC. Its protein is CSVEGQGRVNEQFF.

The V and J genes are TRBV7-4 and TRBJ2-2; D is perhaps TRBD1 (5 bases). CDR1 is SGHVT and CDR2 is SQSDAQ in the germline V gene. V was pared by 8 bases and J by 6 bases, with 28 bases between. The CDR3 runs to 18 residues. Here the CDR3 reads CASPSLAQKWGGAGELFF. The CDR3, as DNA: TGTGCCAGCCCCTCCTTGGCCCAAAAGTGGGGCGGAGCCGGGGAGCTGTTTTTT.